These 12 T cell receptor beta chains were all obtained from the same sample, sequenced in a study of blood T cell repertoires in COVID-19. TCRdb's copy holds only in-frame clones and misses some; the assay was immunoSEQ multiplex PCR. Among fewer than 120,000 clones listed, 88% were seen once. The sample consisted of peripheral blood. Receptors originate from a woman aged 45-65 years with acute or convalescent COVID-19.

The CDR3 sequence is CASSYSTGKDTQYF. CDR3 in DNA: TGTGCCAGCAGTTACTCGACAGGGAAAGATACGCAGTATTTT. This sequence joins TRBV6-5 and TRBJ2-3; 7 positions match TRBD1. Trimming removed 0 bases from V and 5 bases from J; junction bases left unmatched: 2. Looked up from germline, CDR1 is MNHEY and CDR2 is SVGAGI. The CDR3 consists of 14 residues.

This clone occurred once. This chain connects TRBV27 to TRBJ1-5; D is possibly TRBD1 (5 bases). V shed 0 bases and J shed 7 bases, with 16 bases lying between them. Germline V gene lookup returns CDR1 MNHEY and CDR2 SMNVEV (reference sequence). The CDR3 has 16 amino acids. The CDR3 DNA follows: TGTGCCAGCAGTTTATCCCGCGGGGGGACTGGACAGCCCCAGCATTTT. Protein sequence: CASSLSRGGTGQPQHF.

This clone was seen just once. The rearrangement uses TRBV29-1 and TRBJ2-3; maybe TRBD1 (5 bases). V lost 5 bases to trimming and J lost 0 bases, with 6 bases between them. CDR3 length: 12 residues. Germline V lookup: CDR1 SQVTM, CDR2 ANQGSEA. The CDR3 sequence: CSVTGSTDTQYF. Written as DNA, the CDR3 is TGCAGCGTTACAGGAAGCACAGATACGCAGTATTTT.

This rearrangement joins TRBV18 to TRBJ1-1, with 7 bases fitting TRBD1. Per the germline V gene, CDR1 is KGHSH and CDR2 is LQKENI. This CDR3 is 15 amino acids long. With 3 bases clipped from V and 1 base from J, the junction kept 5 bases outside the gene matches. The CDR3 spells CASSPATGRNTEAFF. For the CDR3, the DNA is TGTGCCAGCTCACCGGCGACAGGGCGGAACACTGAAGCTTTCTTT.

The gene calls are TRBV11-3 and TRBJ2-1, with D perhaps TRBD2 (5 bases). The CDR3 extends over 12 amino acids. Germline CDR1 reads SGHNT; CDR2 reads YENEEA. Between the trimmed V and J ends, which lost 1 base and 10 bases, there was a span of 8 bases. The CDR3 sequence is CASSLGTREQFF. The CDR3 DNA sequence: TGTGCCAGCAGCTTAGGAACTAGGGAGCAGTTCTTC. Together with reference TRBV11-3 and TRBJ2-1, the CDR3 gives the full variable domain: EAGVVQSPRYKIIEKKQPVAFWCNPISGHNTLYWYLQNLGQGPELLIRYENEEAVDDSQLPKDRFSAERLKGVDSTLKIQPAELGDSAVYLCASSLGTREQFFGPGTRLTVL.

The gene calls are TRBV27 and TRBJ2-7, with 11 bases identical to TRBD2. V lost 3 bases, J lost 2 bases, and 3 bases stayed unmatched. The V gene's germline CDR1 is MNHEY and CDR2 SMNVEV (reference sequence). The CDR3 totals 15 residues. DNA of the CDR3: TGTGCCAGCAGTTTTCGACTAGCGGGGACCTACGAGCAGTACTTC. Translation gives CASSFRLAGTYEQYF.

CDR3 sequence reads: CASSPELAGAYEQYF. The CDR3 DNA sequence: TGTGCCAGCAGCCCAGAGCTAGCGGGAGCCTACGAGCAGTACTTC. The chain carries TRBV3-1 (or the pseudogene TRBV3-2) and TRBJ2-7, with 10 bases identical to TRBD2. CDR1 is LGHDT, CDR2 YNNKEL, per germline (reference sequence). Trimming took 4 bases from V and 2 from J; bases not matched to a gene: 5. This CDR3 has 15 amino acids.

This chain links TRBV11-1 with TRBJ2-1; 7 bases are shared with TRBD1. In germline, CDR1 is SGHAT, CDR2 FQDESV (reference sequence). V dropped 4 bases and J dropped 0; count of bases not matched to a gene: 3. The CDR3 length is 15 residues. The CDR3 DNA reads TGTGCCAGCAGCTGGGGACAGAGCTCCTACAATGAGCAGTTCTTC. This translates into CASSWGQSSYNEQFF.

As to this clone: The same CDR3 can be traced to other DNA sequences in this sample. The DNA of the CDR3 is TGTGCCAGCTCACCAATTTCGAGGAACACTGAAGCTTTCTTT. As protein: CASSPISRNTEAFF. V usage is TRBV18 and J usage is TRBJ1-1; D is ambiguous. Germline lookup yields CDR1 KGHSH and CDR2 LQKENI. With 2 bases removed from V and 1 base from J, the gap between germline ends came to 8 bases. There are 14 residues in the CDR3.

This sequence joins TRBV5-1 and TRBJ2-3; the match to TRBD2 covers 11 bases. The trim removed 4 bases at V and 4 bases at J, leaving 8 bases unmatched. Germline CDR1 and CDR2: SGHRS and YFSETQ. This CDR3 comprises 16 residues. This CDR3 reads CASSTGTSGQADTQYF. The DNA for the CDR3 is TGCGCCAGCAGCACGGGGACTAGCGGCCAGGCAGATACGCAGTATTTT.

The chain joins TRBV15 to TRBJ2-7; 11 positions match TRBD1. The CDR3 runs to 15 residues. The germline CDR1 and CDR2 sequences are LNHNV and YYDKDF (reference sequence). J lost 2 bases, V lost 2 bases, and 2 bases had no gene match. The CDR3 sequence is CATSRKGQGAYEQYF. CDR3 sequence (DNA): TGTGCCACCAGCAGAAAGGGACAGGGGGCCTACGAGCAGTACTTC.

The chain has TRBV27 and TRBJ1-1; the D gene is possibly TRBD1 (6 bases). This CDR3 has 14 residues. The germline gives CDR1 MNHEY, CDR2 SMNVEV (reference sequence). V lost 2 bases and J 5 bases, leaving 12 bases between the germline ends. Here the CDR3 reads CASSLQARGTEAFF. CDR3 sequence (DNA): TGTGCCAGCAGTTTACAGGCCAGGGGTACTGAAGCTTTCTTT.